These T cell receptor beta chains were read from a single sample in a study of blood T cell repertoires in COVID-19. The assay was immunoSEQ multiplex PCR, and TCRdb's table has in-frame clones only and misses some. This sample has about 53,000 clones, with almost 85% found just once. The sequenced material came from peripheral blood. These TCRs come from a human donor in a cohort sampled during active COVID-19. The CDR3 runs from the conserved cysteine through the conserved F or W. D genes are given only for firm matches. Only part of the rows carry a size: once, few, many, or a class if the clone is expanded.

V gene,J gene,clone size,D gene,CDR3 protein,CDR3 DNA
TRBV27,TRBJ2-3,-,TRBD2,CASDRTSWGTDTQYF,TGTGCCAGCGACAGGACTAGCTGGGGCACAGATACGCAGTATTTT
TRBV28,TRBJ1-1,few,-,CASSYGEWTEAFF,TGTGCCAGCAGTTACGGGGAGTGGACTGAAGCTTTCTTT
TRBV30,TRBJ1-1,few,-,CAWSWDSGTEAFF,TGTGCCTGGAGCTGGGACTCGGGGACTGAAGCTTTCTTT
TRBV5-1,TRBJ2-5,-,TRBD2,CASSLERGKETQYF,TGCGCCAGCAGCTTGGAGCGGGGGAAAGAGACCCAGTACTTC
TRBV7-8,TRBJ1-5,-,-,CASSLVATGSQPQHF,TGTGCCAGCAGCTTAGTGGCGACAGGCAGCCAGCCCCAGCATTTT
TRBV6-5,TRBJ2-2,-,-,CANLANTGELFF,TGTGCCAACCTAGCGAACACCGGGGAGCTGTTTTTT
TRBV7-9,TRBJ2-3,few,TRBD2,CASSSKRLAGNTDTQYF,TGTGCCAGCAGCTCCAAAAGACTAGCGGGGAACACAGATACGCAGTATTTT
TRBV4-3,TRBJ2-5,-,TRBD2,CASSQDRQASGGEETQYF,TGCGCCAGCAGCCAAGATCGTCAGGCTAGCGGGGGGGAAGAGACCCAGTACTTC
TRBV9,TRBJ2-2,-,-,CASSVAWGAGELFF,TGTGCCAGCAGCGTAGCTTGGGGAGCCGGGGAGCTGTTTTTT
TRBV12-5,TRBJ1-1,-,-,CASGPMQGSNTEAFF,TGTGCTAGTGGTCCCATGCAGGGATCGAACACTGAAGCTTTCTTT
TRBV15,TRBJ1-1,-,-,CATSFGGAEAFF,TGTGCCACCAGCTTCGGGGGGGCTGAAGCTTTCTTT
TRBV28,TRBJ2-7,-,TRBD2,CASRPASGRAYEQYF,TGTGCCAGCAGACCCGCTAGCGGGAGGGCTTACGAGCAGTACTTC
TRBV19,TRBJ1-1,-,-,CASYHRDTEAFF,TGTGCCTCATATCACCGGGACACTGAAGCTTTCTTT
TRBV19,TRBJ2-5,-,TRBD2,CASTSSSGDKTQYF,TGTGCCAGTACCTCATCTAGCGGGGATAAGACCCAGTACTTC
TRBV5-1,TRBJ2-5,-,TRBD2,CASSSRGDQETQYF,TGCGCCAGCAGCAGCCGGGGGGATCAAGAGACCCAGTACTTC
TRBV7-3,TRBJ2-3,once,TRBD2,CASSLLGGGSTDTQYF,TGTGCCAGCAGCTTACTGGGCGGGGGGAGCACAGATACGCAGTATTTT
TRBV11-2,TRBJ2-2,-,-,CASSASPGAGELFF,TGTGCCAGCAGCGCGAGCCCAGGGGCCGGGGAGCTGTTTTTT
TRBV7-9,TRBJ2-5,-,-,CASSFVMGETQYF,TGTGCCAGCAGCTTTGTTATGGGAGAAACCCAGTACTTC
TRBV5-1,TRBJ2-7,few,-,CASSLDARSYEQYF,TGCGCCAGCAGCTTGGATGCCAGATCCTACGAGCAGTACTTC
TRBV7-9,TRBJ2-7,-,-,CASSLVGGFYEQYF,TGTGCCAGCAGCTTAGTAGGGGGATTCTACGAGCAGTACTTC
TRBV10-3,TRBJ1-2,-,-,CAISGTDLYGYTF,TGTGCCATCAGTGGAACAGATCTATATGGCTACACCTTC
TRBV5-1,TRBJ2-1,-,TRBD2,CASSSVLAGVEQFF,TGCGCCAGCAGCTCCGTGCTAGCGGGAGTCGAGCAGTTCTTC
TRBV11-3,TRBJ2-5,-,TRBD1,CASSSGTAQETQYF,TGTGCCAGCAGCTCCGGGACAGCCCAAGAGACCCAGTACTTC
TRBV7-9,TRBJ2-3,-,TRBD2,CASSSGTSRTDTQYF,TGTGCCAGCAGCTCCGGGACTAGCCGAACAGATACGCAGTATTTT
TRBV5-1,TRBJ2-3,-,-,CASRQDTAETDTQYF,TGCGCCAGCAGACAGGATACTGCGGAGACAGATACGCAGTATTTT
TRBV5-1,TRBJ1-1,-,-,CASSSVGKGLNTEAFF,TGCGCCAGCAGCTCGGTAGGTAAGGGGTTGAACACTGAAGCTTTCTTT
TRBV11-2,TRBJ2-6,-,TRBD1,CASRYGSGGSGANVLTF,TGTGCCAGCAGATACGGGTCAGGGGGCTCTGGGGCCAACGTCCTGACTTTC
TRBV15,TRBJ1-4,-,-,CATSRLYTGGMEDEKLFF,TGTGCCACCAGCAGACTCTACACGGGGGGAATGGAGGATGAAAAACTGTTTTTT
TRBV9,TRBJ1-2,once,-,CASSPDSFEYGYTF,TGTGCCAGCAGCCCCGACAGTTTTGAATATGGCTACACCTTC
TRBV7-2,TRBJ1-4,-,-,CASSPEANRYNEKLFF,TGTGCCAGCAGCCCTGAGGCTAACCGATATAATGAAAAACTGTTTTTT
TRBV5-4,TRBJ2-2,-,TRBD2,CAATAGGPTGELFF,TGTGCCGCAACAGCGGGGGGGCCCACCGGGGAGCTGTTTTTT
TRBV7-2,TRBJ2-7,-,TRBD2,CASSLAGGLAGHGGQYF,TGTGCCAGCAGCTTAGCTGGGGGACTAGCGGGGCACGGTGGGCAGTACTTC
TRBV7-9,TRBJ2-2,medium-sized,-,CASSLFSTGELFF,TGTGCCAGCAGCTTATTCTCCACCGGGGAGCTGTTTTTT
TRBV29-1,TRBJ2-5,-,-,CSADAGDRETQYF,TGCAGCGCCGATGCAGGGGACCGAGAGACCCAGTACTTC
TRBV6-5,TRBJ1-4,-,-,CASTEGLRWNEKLFF,TGTGCCAGCACCGAGGGTCTAAGATGGAATGAAAAACTGTTTTTT
TRBV18,TRBJ2-7,-,-,CASSPESYEQYF,TGTGCCAGCTCACCGGAGTCCTACGAGCAGTACTTC
TRBV19,TRBJ2-1,few,-,CASSMQGTYNEQFF,TGTGCCAGTAGTATGCAGGGAACCTACAATGAGCAGTTCTTC
TRBV9,TRBJ2-3,-,TRBD1,CASSVGGTGGHNTQYF,TGTGCCAGCAGCGTAGGGGGTACAGGGGGGCACAATACGCAGTATTTT
TRBV5-6,TRBJ1-2,-,-,CASSPGPGAPGYTF,TGTGCCAGCAGCCCTGGGCCAGGGGCGCCGGGCTACACCTTC
TRBV25-1,TRBJ1-4,-,TRBD1,CASSESGGQGAGKLFF,TGTGCCAGCAGTGAATCAGGGGGGCAGGGGGCAGGTAAACTGTTTTTT
TRBV12-3/TRBV12-4,TRBJ1-2,once,TRBD1,CASSYGTVYGYTF,TGTGCCAGCAGTTACGGGACAGTTTATGGCTACACCTTC
TRBV9,TRBJ2-5,-,-,CASSVGLAMGEETQYF,TGTGCCAGCAGCGTAGGGCTAGCGATGGGAGAAGAGACCCAGTACTTC
TRBV5-1,TRBJ2-1,-,TRBD1,CASSLGQGLDEQFF,TGCGCCAGCAGCTTAGGACAGGGGTTGGATGAGCAGTTCTTC
TRBV7-3,TRBJ1-1,-,-,CASSSGPPTEAFF,TGTGCCAGCAGCTCAGGTCCCCCCACTGAAGCTTTCTTT